This T cell receptor (beta chain) was captured in a study of blood T cell repertoires in COVID-19. Study at large: Donors in the United States, Italy and Spain gave samples during acute or convalescent COVID-19.

Patients of the Seattle cohort, enrolled during active infection, were followed longitudinally. The authors' processing: Estimated nucleated cell counts came from reference gene primer amplification. Generated by immunoSEQ multiplex PCR, the TCRdb table keeps only in-frame clones and is missing some. D and trimming come from the DNA, and the V and J calls and clone size come from that table. The sample shows 150,000 to 200,000 clones, roughly 89% of them seen only once. The receptor was derived from a woman in her 70s with COVID-19, enrolled during active disease. The sample comprised peripheral blood.

The CDR3 spells CASALAGSTDTQYF. Here the CDR3 DNA reads TGTGCCAGCGCGCTCGCAGGGAGCACAGATACGCAGTATTTT. J is TRBJ2-3 and V is TRBV7-2; TRBD1 might be the D (5 bases). The CDR3 runs 14 residues. The germline gives CDR1 SGHTA, CDR2 FQGNSA. V shed 8 bases and J shed 0 bases, with 12 bases lying between them.